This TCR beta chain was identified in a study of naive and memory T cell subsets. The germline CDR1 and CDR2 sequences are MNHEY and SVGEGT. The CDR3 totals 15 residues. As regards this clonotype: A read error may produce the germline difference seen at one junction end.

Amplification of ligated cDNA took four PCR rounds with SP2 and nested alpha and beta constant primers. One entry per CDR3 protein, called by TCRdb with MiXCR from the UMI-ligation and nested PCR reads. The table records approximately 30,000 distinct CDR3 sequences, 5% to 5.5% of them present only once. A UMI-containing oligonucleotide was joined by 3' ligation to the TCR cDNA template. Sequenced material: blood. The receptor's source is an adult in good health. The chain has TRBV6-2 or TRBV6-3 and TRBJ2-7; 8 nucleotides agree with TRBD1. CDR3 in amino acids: CASSYTQGVTYGQYF. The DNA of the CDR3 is TGTGCCAGCAGTTACACACAGGGGGTGACCTACGGGCAGTACTTC.